This entry lists 29 T cell receptor beta chains sequenced from one sample in a study of shared T cell receptors in the human thymus. Data came from immunoSEQ multiplex PCR; TCRdb stores just in-frame clones and leaves some out. The sample lists hundreds of thousands of clones; approximately 90% were seen once. The sample was also reused in another study, on human thymus T cells.

The sample was thymocytes. These receptors originate from a boy in the first two years of life with a congenital heart defect.

The chain carries TRBV7-9 and TRBJ2-7; D is perhaps TRBD1 (6 bases). CDR3 length equals 13 residues. Trimming took 2 bases from V and 5 from J, leaving 10 bases between them. Germline V lookup: CDR1 SEHNR, CDR2 FQNEAQ (reference sequence). In nucleotides, the CDR3 is TGTGCCAGCAGCTTAAACAGGGCCCACGAGCAGTACTTC. Protein: CASSLNRAHEQYF.

This rearrangement joins TRBV11-3 to TRBJ2-7, with D maybe TRBD1 (6 bases). V was cut by 1 base and J by 4 bases, with 8 bases left in between. Germline V gene sequence: CDR1 SGHNT, CDR2 YENEEA. This CDR3 has 13 residues. The CDR3 sequence is CASSLVQGYEQYF. The CDR3 region has the DNA TGTGCCAGCAGCTTAGTGCAGGGGTACGAGCAGTACTTC.

Only one count was recorded for this clone. The chain carries TRBV29-1 and TRBJ2-7; D might be TRBD1 (5 bases). The V and J ends lost 0 bases and 3 bases respectively, with 15 bases between them. The germline CDR1 and CDR2 sequences are SQVTM and ANQGSEA. The CDR3 runs 15 residues. CDR3 bases: TGCAGCGTTGAAGATCTTCCGGAAAGGGGCTACGAGCAGTACTTC. This gives the protein CSVEDLPERGYEQYF.

Only a few counts were recorded for this clone. In DNA form, the CDR3 reads TGTGCCAGCAGTGAATATACCCAGCGAGAGAATGAGCAGTTCTTC. Translation gives CASSEYTQRENEQFF. This rearrangement joins TRBV25-1 to TRBJ2-1, with D unclear. V lost 0 bases and J 7 bases, leaving 13 bases between the germline ends. The CDR3 sequence is 15 residues long. CDR1 and CDR2 (germline): MGHDK, SYGVNS.

The chain joins TRBV4-3 to TRBJ2-2, with D possibly matching TRBD2 (5 bases). The germline V and J ends were trimmed by 0 bases and 1 base, with 9 bases remaining between them. This CDR3 contains 16 residues. CDR1 LGHNA and CDR2 YSLEER come from the germline V gene. The CDR3 loop reads CASSQDGSRNTGELFF. In DNA form, the CDR3 reads TGCGCCAGCAGCCAAGATGGGAGTCGGAACACCGGGGAGCTGTTTTTT.

This clone has a single count. The chain is built from TRBV5-4 and TRBJ2-7; 10 nucleotides align to TRBD1. CDR3 length: 15 amino acids. From germline, CDR1 is SGHNT and CDR2 YYREEE (reference sequence). V dropped 4 bases and J dropped 0; count of bases not matched to a gene: 4. The CDR3 loop is CASSPDRGPSYEQYF. The CDR3 DNA sequence: TGTGCCAGCAGCCCCGACAGGGGGCCCTCCTACGAGCAGTACTTC. Variable domain in full (rest from reference TRBV5-4 and TRBJ2-7): ETGVTQSPTHLIKTRGQQVTLRCSSQSGHNTVSWYQQALGQGPQFIFQYYREEENGRGNFPPRFSGLQFPNYSSELNVNALELDDSALYLCASSPDRGPSYEQYFGPGTRLTVT.

The chain has TRBV10-3 and TRBJ1-2; 11 nucleotides align to TRBD1. J gave up 6 bases and V 2 bases, and 17 bases lay outside the gene matches. Germline values: CDR1 ENHRY, CDR2 SYGVKD. This CDR3 is built from 19 residues. The CDR3 sequence is CAISESPGGPGQGEDGYTF. In DNA, the CDR3 is TGTGCCATCAGTGAGAGTCCGGGGGGCCCGGGACAGGGGGAGGATGGCTACACCTTC.

This sequence joins TRBV19 and TRBJ2-7; 12 positions match TRBD1. Germline values: CDR1 LNHDA, CDR2 SQIVND (reference sequence). The ends lost 5 bases at V and 3 bases at J; junction bases unmatched: 8. The CDR3 is 16 amino acids. The CDR3, as DNA: TGTGCCAGTAGTGAGGCTGGGACAGGGGGCGGCTACGAGCAGTACTTC. Translated: CASSEAGTGGGYEQYF.

This rearrangement joins TRBV9 to TRBJ2-3; 10 nucleotides align to TRBD2. The CDR3 has 17 amino acids. Germline V gene data show CDR1 as SGDLS and CDR2 as YYNGEE. The V and J ends lost 3 bases and 3 bases, in that order; junction bases with no gene match: 10. The CDR3 reads CASSEGLERGGTDTQYF. The CDR3, as DNA: TGTGCCAGCAGCGAGGGACTTGAGCGGGGGGGAACAGATACGCAGTATTTT.

This clone was found once. V gene TRBV5-1 combines with J gene TRBJ1-5; D is unresolved. The V end was cut by 5 bases, the J end by 3 bases, with 18 bases between. CDR3 length: 16 residues. Germline assignment: CDR1 SGHRS and CDR2 YFSETQ. CDR3: CASSPWGGRDNQPQHF. Here the CDR3 DNA reads TGCGCCAGCAGTCCTTGGGGAGGGAGGGACAATCAGCCCCAGCATTTT.

V is TRBV5-1 and J is TRBJ1-2; 11 bases are shared with TRBD1. Trimming took 1 base from V and 5 from J; bases not matched to a gene: 16. This CDR3 is 19 amino acids long. Germline loops: CDR1 SGHRS, CDR2 YFSETQ. CDR3 bases: TGCGCCAGCAGCTTGTCCCCCCCCCGGACAGGGGGCGCTGAGTATGGCTACACCTTC. This encodes CASSLSPPRTGGAEYGYTF.

This sequence joins TRBV30 and TRBJ1-2; D might be TRBD1 (6 bases). V was pared by 1 base and J by 8 bases, with 17 bases between. Germline assignment: CDR1 GTSNPN and CDR2 SVGIG (reference sequence). CDR3 length: 14 amino acids. CDR3 amino acids: CAWSDHREKEGYTF. The CDR3 DNA sequence: TGTGCCTGGAGTGACCACAGGGAAAAAGAAGGCTACACCTTC.

The sample holds one count of this clone. The rearrangement uses TRBV2 and TRBJ1-1, with D hard to call. Germline V gene lookup returns CDR1 SNHLY and CDR2 FYNNEI. This CDR3 contains 19 residues. Trimming took off 6 bases at V and 0 bases at J, with 26 bases between the two ends. Written as DNA, the CDR3 is TGTGCCAGCAGCCCGGAGGTTTGGGGATACCATGTCATGAACACTGAAGCTTTCTTT. As protein: CASSPEVWGYHVMNTEAFF. Based on the CDR3 plus reference TRBV2 and TRBJ1-1, the full variable domain is EPEVTQTPSHQVTQMGQEVILRCVPISNHLYFYWYRQILGQKVEFLVSFYNNEISEKSEIFDDQFSVERPDGSNFTLKIRSTKLEDSAMYFCASSPEVWGYHVMNTEAFFGQGTRLTVV.

This clone appeared a few times. The DNA for the CDR3 is TGTGCCAGCAGTTTAACTACGGGAGAGAAGCAGTACTTC. As protein: CASSLTTGEKQYF. The chain couples TRBV27 to TRBJ2-7, with TRBD2 as a possible D gene (6 bases). The CDR3 is 13 amino acids. The V end lost 2 bases, the J end lost 8 bases, and 13 bases lay between the germline ends. From germline, CDR1 is MNHEY and CDR2 SMNVEV (reference sequence).

V usage is TRBV27 and J usage is TRBJ1-5; possibly TRBD1 for D (6 bases). The CDR3 consists of 13 residues. Between the trimmed V and J ends, which lost 9 bases and 3 bases, there was a span of 12 bases. Germline CDR1 is MNHEY and CDR2 is SMNVEV (reference sequence). This CDR3 is CASTQGYNQPQHF. The CDR3 bases are TGTGCCAGTACACAGGGATACAATCAGCCCCAGCATTTT.

This chain uses TRBV5-1 with TRBJ1-1; D may be TRBD1 (6 bases). CDR1 and CDR2 (germline): SGHRS, YFSETQ. The V gene lost 0 bases and the J gene lost 5 bases, with 11 bases spanning the gap. The CDR3 runs 14 residues. CDR3 region: CASSLVGQYTEAFF. The CDR3, as DNA: TGCGCCAGCAGCTTGGTCGGACAGTATACTGAAGCTTTCTTT.

The V call is TRBV7-9, the J call TRBJ1-3; 7 nucleotides line up with TRBD1. Germline loops: CDR1 SEHNR, CDR2 FQNEAQ (reference sequence). J was trimmed by 3 bases and V by 4 bases; bases with no gene match: 9. The CDR3 has 16 residues. This CDR3 reads CASSSRCRGHGNTIYF. The DNA of the CDR3 is TGTGCCAGCAGCTCCCGTTGTAGGGGGCATGGAAACACCATATATTTT.

J is TRBJ1-2 and V is TRBV25-1; unclear D gene. The V end was cut by 8 bases, the J end by 4 bases, with 11 bases between. The CDR3 has 12 residues. Germline V gene lookup returns CDR1 MGHDK and CDR2 SYGVNS. CDR3 amino acids: CASQTRGYGYTF. Here the CDR3 DNA reads TGTGCCAGCCAAACTCGTGGCTATGGCTACACCTTC.

J is TRBJ2-1 and V is TRBV29-1; 9 positions match TRBD1. Unmatched junction bases numbered 6, after V lost 4 bases and J lost 5 bases. The CDR3 runs to 14 residues. Per germline, CDR1 SQVTM and CDR2 ANQGSEA. The CDR3 loop reads CSVAARDRDNEQFF. CDR3 bases: TGCAGCGTTGCTGCCCGGGACAGGGACAATGAGCAGTTCTTC.

The chain recombines TRBV6-5 with TRBJ2-7, with 7 positions matching TRBD1. CDR3 length: 15 amino acids. Unmatched junction bases numbered 9, after V lost 2 bases and J lost 5 bases. Germline V gene lookup returns CDR1 MNHEY and CDR2 SVGAGI. CDR3 sequence (DNA): TGTGCCAGCAGTTACGATGGGACAGCGGAACACGAGCAGTACTTC. Protein: CASSYDGTAEHEQYF.

The chain employs TRBV7-2 and TRBJ2-2; TRBD1 matches at 10 bases. The CDR3 consists of 17 residues. J gave up 5 bases and V 4 bases, and 10 bases lay outside the gene matches. CDR1 and CDR2 (germline): SGHTA, FQGNSA. DNA of the CDR3: TGTGCCAGCAGCTATAGATGGGACAGGGGACCGACCGGGGAGCTGTTTTTT. Protein product: CASSYRWDRGPTGELFF.

V gene TRBV10-3 combines with J gene TRBJ1-3, with D maybe TRBD1 (5 bases). The CDR3 has 13 residues. Germline V gives CDR1 ENHRY, CDR2 SYGVKD. V lost 6 bases to trimming and J lost 4 bases, with 10 bases between them. CDR3 protein: CAISGRAGNTIYF. The CDR3 DNA reads as TGTGCCATCAGCGGCAGGGCAGGAAACACCATATATTTT.

The chain recombines TRBV18 with TRBJ2-5, with a weak D call TRBD2 (6 bases). The CDR3 consists of 14 residues. Germline V gives CDR1 KGHSH, CDR2 LQKENI. V dropped 6 bases and J dropped 5 bases, with 16 bases sitting between them. The CDR3 region is CASSRGPSDETQYF. The CDR3 DNA reads as TGTGCCAGCTCCCGCGGTCCTAGCGACGAGACCCAGTACTTC. Full variable domain (outside the CDR3, taken from reference TRBV18 and TRBJ2-5): NAGVMQNPRHLVRRRGQEARLRCSPMKGHSHVYWYRQLPEEGLKFMVYLQKENIIDESGMPKERFSAEFPKEGPSILRIQQVVRGDSAAYFCASSRGPSDETQYFGPGTRLLVL.

The chain combines TRBV7-9 with TRBJ2-7; maybe TRBD2 (6 bases). Germline V gene data show CDR1 as SEHNR and CDR2 as FQNEAQ (reference sequence). CDR3 length equals 18 residues. V lost 2 bases, J lost 4 bases, and 24 bases lay in between. The CDR3 is CASSLRIQEGKLGYEQYF. The CDR3 nucleotides are TGTGCCAGCAGCTTAAGAATTCAGGAGGGAAAGTTGGGTTACGAGCAGTACTTC.

This chain uses TRBV11-3 with TRBJ2-1, with TRBD2 identical over 8 bases. Germline V gene data show CDR1 as SGHNT and CDR2 as YENEEA. This CDR3 is 17 amino acids long. V was clipped by 1 base and J by 1 base; unmatched bases: 6. The CDR3 spells CASSLGGGTRSYNEQFF. The CDR3 DNA reads as TGTGCCAGCAGCTTAGGGGGGGGGACTAGATCCTACAATGAGCAGTTCTTC.

This clone was recorded only once. The gene calls are TRBV7-6 and TRBJ2-2; 10 bases line up with TRBD2. V lost 1 base and J lost 3; bases outside the gene matches: 14. CDR3 size: 20 residues. Germline CDR1 is SGHVS and CDR2 is FNYEAQ. CDR3 nucleotides: TGTGCCAGCAGCTTAGGATGTGGGGCTAGCGGGAGTAGGGACACCGGGGAGCTGTTTTTT. It yields the protein CASSLGCGASGSRDTGELFF.

The chain employs TRBV28 and TRBJ1-2; D uncertain. In germline, CDR1 is MDHEN, CDR2 SYDVKM. The CDR3 contains 14 residues. Deletions cut 3 bases from V and 3 bases from J, with 11 bases between. CDR3 region: CASSFRGLDYGYTF. CDR3 DNA sequence: TGTGCCAGCAGTTTTCGGGGATTAGACTATGGCTACACCTTC.

V and J are TRBV7-8 and TRBJ2-2; TRBD2 aligns across 7 bases. Unmatched junction bases numbered 15, after V lost 2 bases and J lost 0 bases. CDR1 is SGHVS and CDR2 is FQNEAQ in the germline V gene. The CDR3 runs 20 residues. The CDR3: CASSLHFFGLADTNTGELFF. For the CDR3, the DNA is TGTGCCAGCAGCTTACATTTTTTCGGGCTAGCGGATACGAACACCGGGGAGCTGTTTTTT.

The chain is built from TRBV18 and TRBJ2-7; 12 bases agree with TRBD2. Trimming took 2 bases from V and 9 from J; bases not matched to a gene: 8. Germline V gene sequence: CDR1 KGHSH, CDR2 LQKENI. This CDR3 contains 15 residues. This CDR3 is CASSPTTSGRRVQYF. In DNA form, the CDR3 reads TGTGCCAGCTCACCAACGACTAGCGGGAGAAGAGTGCAGTACTTC.